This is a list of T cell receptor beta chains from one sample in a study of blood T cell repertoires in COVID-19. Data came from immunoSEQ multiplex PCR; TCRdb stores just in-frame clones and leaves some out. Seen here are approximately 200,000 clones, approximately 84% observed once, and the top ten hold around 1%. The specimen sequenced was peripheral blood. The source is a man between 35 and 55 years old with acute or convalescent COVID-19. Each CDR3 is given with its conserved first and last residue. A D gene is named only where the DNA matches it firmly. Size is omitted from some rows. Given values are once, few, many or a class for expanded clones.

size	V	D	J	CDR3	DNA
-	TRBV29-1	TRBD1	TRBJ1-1	CSVNRGATTEAFF	TGCAGCGTTAACAGGGGGGCGACCACTGAAGCTTTCTTT
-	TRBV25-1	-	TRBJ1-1	CASSEATGTEAFF	TGTGCCAGCAGTGAAGCTACGGGCACTGAAGCTTTCTTT
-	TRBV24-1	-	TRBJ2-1	CATSGVRSSYNEQFF	TGTGCCACCAGTGGAGTTCGAAGCTCCTACAATGAGCAGTTCTTC
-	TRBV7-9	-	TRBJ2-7	CASSLTGNRDEQYF	TGTGCCAGCAGCCTAACAGGAAATCGCGACGAGCAGTACTTC
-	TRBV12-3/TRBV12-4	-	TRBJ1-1	CASSTRRTEAFF	TGTGCCAGCAGTACCAGGAGGACTGAAGCTTTCTTT
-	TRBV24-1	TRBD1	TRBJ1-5	CATSLASGGIIRNQPQHF	TGTGCCACCTCCCTAGCGTCAGGGGGTATTATAAGGAATCAGCCCCAGCATTTT
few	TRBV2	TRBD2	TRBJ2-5	CASSVFGTSGGAGETQYF	TGTGCCAGCAGCGTCTTTGGGACTAGCGGGGGGGCCGGAGAGACCCAGTACTTC
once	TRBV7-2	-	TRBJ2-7	CASSLASNSFDEQYF	TGTGCCAGCAGCTTAGCGTCCAACAGTTTCGACGAGCAGTACTTC
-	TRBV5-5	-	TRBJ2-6	CASSAGVSGANVLTF	TGTGCCAGCAGTGCCGGGGTCTCTGGGGCCAACGTCCTGACTTTC
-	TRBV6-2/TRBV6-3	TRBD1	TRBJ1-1	CASSQGTGNAFF	TGTGCCAGCAGTCAGGGGACAGGGAATGCTTTCTTT
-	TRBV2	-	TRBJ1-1	CASSPQRVTEAFF	TGTGCCAGCAGCCCTCAGCGCGTCACTGAAGCTTTCTTT
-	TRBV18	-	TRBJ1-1	CASSPTGEAGTNTEAFF	TGTGCCAGCTCACCCACCGGGGAGGCAGGGACGAACACTGAAGCTTTCTTT
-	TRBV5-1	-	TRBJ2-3	CASSSLGGTDTQYF	TGCGCCAGCAGCTCCCTGGGAGGCACAGATACGCAGTATTTT
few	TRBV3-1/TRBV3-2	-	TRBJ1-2	CASSRSDLDSYGYTF	TGTGCCAGCAGCCGCTCAGACCTTGACAGCTATGGCTACACCTTC
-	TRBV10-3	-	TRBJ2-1	CAISEGRKQFF	TGTGCCATCAGTGAGGGTAGAAAGCAGTTCTTC
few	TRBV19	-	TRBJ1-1	CASSVFGVSTEAFF	TGTGCCAGTAGTGTTTTCGGGGTAAGCACTGAAGCTTTCTTT
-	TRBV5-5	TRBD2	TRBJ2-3	CASSPLAGTLGDTQYF	TGTGCCAGCAGCCCATTAGCGGGGACTCTTGGAGATACGCAGTATTTT
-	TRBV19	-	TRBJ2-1	CASSIGWRADEQFF	TGTGCCAGTAGTATAGGGTGGAGGGCGGATGAGCAGTTCTTC
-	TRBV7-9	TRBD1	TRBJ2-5	CASSPRPGTGLGETQYF	TGTGCCAGCAGCCCACGTCCCGGGACAGGGTTGGGGGAGACCCAGTACTTC
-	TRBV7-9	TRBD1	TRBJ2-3	CASSQGDLNTQYF	TGTGCCAGCAGCCAGGGGGATTTGAATACGCAGTATTTT
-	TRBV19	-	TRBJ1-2	CASSPLDRNLYGYTF	TGTGCCAGTAGTCCTTTAGACAGAAACCTCTATGGCTACACCTTC
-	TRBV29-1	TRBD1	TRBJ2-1	CSGLTTGGLGEQFF	TGCAGCGGTCTTACGACAGGGGGCCTAGGTGAGCAGTTCTTC
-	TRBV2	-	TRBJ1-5	CASSERAVGAIQPQHF	TGTGCCAGCAGTGAACGAGCAGTGGGGGCAATTCAGCCCCAGCATTTT
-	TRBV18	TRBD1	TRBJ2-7	CASSPTGHSYEQYF	TGTGCCAGCTCACCGACAGGGCACTCCTACGAGCAGTACTTC
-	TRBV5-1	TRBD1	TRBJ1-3	CASSTGTGRNTIYF	TGCGCCAGCAGCACAGGGACAGGGCGAAACACCATATATTTT